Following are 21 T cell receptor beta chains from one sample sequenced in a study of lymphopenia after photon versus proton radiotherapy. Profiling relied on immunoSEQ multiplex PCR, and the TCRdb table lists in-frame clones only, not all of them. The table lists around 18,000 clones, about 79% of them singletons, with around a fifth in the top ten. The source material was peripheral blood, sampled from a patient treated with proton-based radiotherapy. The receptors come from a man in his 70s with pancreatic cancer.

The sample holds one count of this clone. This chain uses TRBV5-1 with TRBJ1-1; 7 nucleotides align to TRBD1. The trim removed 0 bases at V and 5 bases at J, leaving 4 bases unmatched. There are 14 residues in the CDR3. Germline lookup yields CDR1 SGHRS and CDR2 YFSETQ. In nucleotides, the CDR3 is TGCGCCAGCAGCTTGGGACAGGGAGGAACTGAAGCTTTCTTT. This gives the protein CASSLGQGGTEAFF.

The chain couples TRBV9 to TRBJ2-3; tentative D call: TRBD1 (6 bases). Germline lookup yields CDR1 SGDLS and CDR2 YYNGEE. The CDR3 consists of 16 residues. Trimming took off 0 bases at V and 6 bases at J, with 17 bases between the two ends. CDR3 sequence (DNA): TGTGCCAGCAGCGTAGTCAGGGGCCTAGCTGGCGATACGCAGTATTTT. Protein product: CASSVVRGLAGDTQYF. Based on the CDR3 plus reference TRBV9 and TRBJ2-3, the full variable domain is DSGVTQTPKHLITATGQRVTLRCSPRSGDLSVYWYQQSLDQGLQFLIQYYNGEERAKGNILERFSAQQFPDLHSELNLSSLELGDSALYFCASSVVRGLAGDTQYFGPGTRLTVL.

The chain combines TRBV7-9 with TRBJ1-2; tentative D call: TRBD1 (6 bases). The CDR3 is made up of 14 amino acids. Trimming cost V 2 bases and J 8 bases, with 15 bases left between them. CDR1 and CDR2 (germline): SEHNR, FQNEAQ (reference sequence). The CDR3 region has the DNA TGTGCCAGCAGCTTATCGCAGGGGCCCTTCGGCTACACCTTC. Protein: CASSLSQGPFGYTF.

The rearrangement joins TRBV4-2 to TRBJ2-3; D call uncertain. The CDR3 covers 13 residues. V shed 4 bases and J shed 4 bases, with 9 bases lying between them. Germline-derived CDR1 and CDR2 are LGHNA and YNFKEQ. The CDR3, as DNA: TGTGCCAGCAGCCCACCAATCGCAGATACGCAGTATTTT. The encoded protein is CASSPPIADTQYF.

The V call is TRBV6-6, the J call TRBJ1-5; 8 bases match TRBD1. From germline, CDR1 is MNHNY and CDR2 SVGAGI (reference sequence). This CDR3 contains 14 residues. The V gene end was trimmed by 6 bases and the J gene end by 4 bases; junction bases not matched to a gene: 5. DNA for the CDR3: TGTGCCAGCAGGGAGGACAGGGCGAATCAGCCCCAGCATTTT. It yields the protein CASREDRANQPQHF.

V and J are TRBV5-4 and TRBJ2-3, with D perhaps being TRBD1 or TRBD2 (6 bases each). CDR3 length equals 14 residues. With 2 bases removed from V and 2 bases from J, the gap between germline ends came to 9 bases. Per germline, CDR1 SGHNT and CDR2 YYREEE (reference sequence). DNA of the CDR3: TGTGCCAGCAGCTTCGGGGGCTACACAGATACGCAGTATTTT. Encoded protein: CASSFGGYTDTQYF.

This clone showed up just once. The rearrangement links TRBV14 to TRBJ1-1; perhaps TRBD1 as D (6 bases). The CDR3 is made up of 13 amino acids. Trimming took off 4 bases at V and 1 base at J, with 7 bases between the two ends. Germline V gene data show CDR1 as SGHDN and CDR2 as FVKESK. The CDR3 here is CASSRDKNTEAFF. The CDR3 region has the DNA TGTGCCAGCAGCCGGGACAAGAACACTGAAGCTTTCTTT.

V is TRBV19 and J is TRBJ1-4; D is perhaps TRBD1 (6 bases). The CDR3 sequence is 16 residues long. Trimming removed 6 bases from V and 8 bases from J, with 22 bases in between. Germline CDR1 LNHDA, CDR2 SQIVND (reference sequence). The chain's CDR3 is CASRSKGQRVEEKLFF. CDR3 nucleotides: TGTGCCAGTAGAAGTAAGGGACAAAGGGTAGAGGAAAAACTGTTTTTT.

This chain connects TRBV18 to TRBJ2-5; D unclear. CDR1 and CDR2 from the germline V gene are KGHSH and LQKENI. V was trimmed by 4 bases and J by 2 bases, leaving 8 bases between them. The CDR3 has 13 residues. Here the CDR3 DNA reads TGTGCCAGCTCACTGACACAACAAGAGACCCAGTACTTC. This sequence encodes CASSLTQQETQYF.

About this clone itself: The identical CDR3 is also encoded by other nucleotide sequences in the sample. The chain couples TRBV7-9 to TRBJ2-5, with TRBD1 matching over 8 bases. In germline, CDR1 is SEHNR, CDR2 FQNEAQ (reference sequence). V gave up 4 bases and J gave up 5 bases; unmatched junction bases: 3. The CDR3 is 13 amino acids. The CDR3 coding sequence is TGTGCCAGCAGCTCCAGGGGGCCTGAGACCCAGTACTTC. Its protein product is CASSSRGPETQYF.

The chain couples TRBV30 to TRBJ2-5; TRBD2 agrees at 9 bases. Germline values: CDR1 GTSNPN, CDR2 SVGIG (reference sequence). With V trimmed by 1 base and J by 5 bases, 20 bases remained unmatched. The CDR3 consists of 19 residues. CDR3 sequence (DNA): TGTGCCTGGAGTGCCACGAGGGTGGCGGGGGGGTCTCTCCGGGAGACCCAGTACTTC. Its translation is CAWSATRVAGGSLRETQYF.

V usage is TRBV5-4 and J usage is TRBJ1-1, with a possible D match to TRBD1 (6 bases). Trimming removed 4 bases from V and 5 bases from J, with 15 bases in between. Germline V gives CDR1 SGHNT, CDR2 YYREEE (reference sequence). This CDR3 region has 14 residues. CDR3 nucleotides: TGTGCCAGCAGCAAGAACAGGGATTATACTGAAGCTTTCTTT. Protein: CASSKNRDYTEAFF.

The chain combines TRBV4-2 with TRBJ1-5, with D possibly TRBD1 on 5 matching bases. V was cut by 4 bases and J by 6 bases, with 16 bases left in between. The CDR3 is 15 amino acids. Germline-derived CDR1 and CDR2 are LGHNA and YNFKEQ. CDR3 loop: CASSRMGVDAQPQHF. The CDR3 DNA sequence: TGTGCCAGCAGCCGGATGGGGGTGGATGCTCAGCCCCAGCATTTT.

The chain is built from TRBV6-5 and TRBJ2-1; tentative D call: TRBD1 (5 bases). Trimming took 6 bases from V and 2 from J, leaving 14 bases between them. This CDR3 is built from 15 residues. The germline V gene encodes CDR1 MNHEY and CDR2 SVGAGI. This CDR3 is CASRLGQGTYNEQFF. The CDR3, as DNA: TGTGCCAGCAGGCTCGGGCAGGGTACCTACAATGAGCAGTTCTTC.

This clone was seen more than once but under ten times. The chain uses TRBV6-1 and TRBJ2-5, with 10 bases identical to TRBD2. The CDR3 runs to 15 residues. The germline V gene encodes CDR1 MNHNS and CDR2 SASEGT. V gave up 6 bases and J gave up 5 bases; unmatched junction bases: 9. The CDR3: CASSSSGSPRETQYF. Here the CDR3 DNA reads TGTGCCAGCAGCTCTAGCGGGAGCCCCCGGGAGACCCAGTACTTC.

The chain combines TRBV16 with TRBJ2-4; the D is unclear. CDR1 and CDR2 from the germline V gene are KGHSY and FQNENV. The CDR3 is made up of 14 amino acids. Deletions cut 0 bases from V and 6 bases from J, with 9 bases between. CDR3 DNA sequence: TGTGCCAGCAGCCAATCCGGATCGGGAAACATTCAGTACTTC. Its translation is CASSQSGSGNIQYF.

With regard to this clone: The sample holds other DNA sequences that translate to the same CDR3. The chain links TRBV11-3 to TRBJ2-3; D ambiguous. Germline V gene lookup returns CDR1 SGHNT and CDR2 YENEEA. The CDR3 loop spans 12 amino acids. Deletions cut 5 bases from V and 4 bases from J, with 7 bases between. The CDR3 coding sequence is TGTGCCAGCAGCCCCCCCGCAGATACGCAGTATTTT. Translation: CASSPPADTQYF.

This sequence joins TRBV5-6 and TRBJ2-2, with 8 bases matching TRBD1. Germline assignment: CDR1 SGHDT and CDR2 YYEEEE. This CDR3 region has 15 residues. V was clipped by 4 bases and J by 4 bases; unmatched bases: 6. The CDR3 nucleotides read TGTGCCAGCAGCAGGGACAGGTTTGGCACCGGGGAGCTGTTTTTT. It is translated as CASSRDRFGTGELFF.

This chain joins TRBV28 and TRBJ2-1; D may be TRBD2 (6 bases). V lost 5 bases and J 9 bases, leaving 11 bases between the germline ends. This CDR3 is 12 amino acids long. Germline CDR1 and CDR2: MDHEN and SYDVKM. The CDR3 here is CASSILATEQFF. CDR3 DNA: TGTGCCAGCAGTATCCTAGCGACTGAGCAGTTCTTC.

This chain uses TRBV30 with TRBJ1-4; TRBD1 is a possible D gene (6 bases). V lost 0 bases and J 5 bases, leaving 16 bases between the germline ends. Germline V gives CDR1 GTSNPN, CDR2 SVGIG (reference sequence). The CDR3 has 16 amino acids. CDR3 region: CAWSVGPQGMNEKLFF. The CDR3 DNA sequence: TGTGCCTGGAGTGTCGGTCCACAGGGTATGAATGAAAAACTGTTTTTT. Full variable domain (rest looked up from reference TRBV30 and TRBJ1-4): SQTIHQWPATLVQPVGSPLSLECTVEGTSNPNLYWYRQAAGRGLQLLFYSVGIGQISSEVPQNLSASRPQDRQFILSSKKLLLSDSGFYLCAWSVGPQGMNEKLFFGSGTQLSVL.

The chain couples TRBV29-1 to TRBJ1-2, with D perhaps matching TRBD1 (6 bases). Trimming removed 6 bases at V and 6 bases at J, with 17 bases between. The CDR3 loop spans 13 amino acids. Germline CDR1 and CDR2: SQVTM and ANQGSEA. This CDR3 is CSVVPLYRDGYTF. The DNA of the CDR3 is TGCAGCGTGGTTCCATTATACAGGGATGGCTACACCTTC.